This T cell receptor (beta chain) is from a study of long-term antiretroviral therapy in people with HIV. Findings and limits, study-wide: The blood, collected between about 2003 and 2017, was possibly taken under older ART regimens. Information pertaining to ART adherence, viral resistance or therapeutic modifications was not obtained.

The authors ran the immunoSEQ assay, v3.0, at survey level. Produced via immunoSEQ multiplex PCR; TCRdb's table is partial and in-frame only. The table records fewer than 30,000 clones, around 85% of them present only once. Regarding this clone: No antigen is known for it.

The CDR3 sequence is 20 residues long. Trimming stripped 4 bases from V and 0 bases from J, with 22 bases between. Germline loops: CDR1 MNHEY, CDR2 SMNVEV (reference sequence). Every participant with HIV received treatment in the United States. The samples comprised roughly 0.9-11 million cryopreserved PBMC ahead of DNA extraction. The input for sequencing was unsorted PBMCs, taken 0.7 years before starting antiretroviral therapy. V gene TRBV27 combines with J gene TRBJ2-6, with a tentative D call TRBD2 (5 bases). The origin of this receptor is a man aged 25 to 40 with HIV. As DNA, the CDR3 is TGTGCCAGCAGTTACCTGGACTCGAGTCACTCTTACTCTGGGGCCAACGTCCTGACTTTC. As protein: CASSYLDSSHSYSGANVLTF.